The present T cell receptor (beta chain) was sequenced within a study of blood T cell repertoires in COVID-19. V trimming: 8 bases; J trimming: 6 bases; junction bases outside the gene matches: 3. This CDR3 spans 13 amino acids. Germline V gene lookup returns CDR1 MDHEN and CDR2 SYDVKM. As processed by the authors: How many nucleated cells were present was estimated from reference gene primer amplification. TCRdb's table, derived via immunoSEQ multiplex PCR, lists solely in-frame clones and lacks some. V, J and clone size are those of that table, while D and trimming were read from the DNA. The data show approximately 180,000 clones, 70% to 90% seen once. This clone has a single count.

This clonotype was sampled from a human donor with active or convalescent COVID-19. The donor label of this sample is uncertain. Sequenced sample: peripheral blood. The chain carries TRBV28 and TRBJ2-3; 12 bases fit TRBD1. The CDR3 DNA follows: TGTGCCAGCCGGGGACAGGGGGCTGATACGCAGTATTTT. Translation: CASRGQGADTQYF.